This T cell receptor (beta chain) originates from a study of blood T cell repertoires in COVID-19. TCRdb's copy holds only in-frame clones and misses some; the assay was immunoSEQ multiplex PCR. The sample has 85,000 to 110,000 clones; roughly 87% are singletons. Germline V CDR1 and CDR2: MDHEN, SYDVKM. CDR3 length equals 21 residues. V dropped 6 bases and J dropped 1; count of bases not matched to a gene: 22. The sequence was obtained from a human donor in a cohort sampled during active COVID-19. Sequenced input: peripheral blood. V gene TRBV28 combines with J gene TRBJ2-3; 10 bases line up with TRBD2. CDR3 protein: CASRMRRGTVTGTSGTDTQYF. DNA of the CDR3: TGTGCCAGCAGGATGCGCCGTGGGACAGTAACCGGGACTAGCGGCACAGATACGCAGTATTTT.